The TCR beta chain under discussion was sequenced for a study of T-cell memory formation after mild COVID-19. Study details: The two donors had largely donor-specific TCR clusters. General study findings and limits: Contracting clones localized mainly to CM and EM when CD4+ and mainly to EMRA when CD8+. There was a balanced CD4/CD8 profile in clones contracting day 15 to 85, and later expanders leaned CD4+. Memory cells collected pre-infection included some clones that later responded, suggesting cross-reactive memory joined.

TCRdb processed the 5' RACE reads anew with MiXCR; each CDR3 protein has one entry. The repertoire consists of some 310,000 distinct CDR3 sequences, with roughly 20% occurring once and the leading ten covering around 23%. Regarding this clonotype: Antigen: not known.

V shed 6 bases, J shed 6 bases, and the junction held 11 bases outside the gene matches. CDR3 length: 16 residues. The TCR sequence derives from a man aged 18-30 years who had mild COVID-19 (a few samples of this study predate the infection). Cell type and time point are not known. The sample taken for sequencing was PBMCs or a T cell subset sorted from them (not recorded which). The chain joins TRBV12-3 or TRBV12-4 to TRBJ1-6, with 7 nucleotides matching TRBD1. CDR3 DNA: TGTGCCAGCAGGTCGGAGAGGGGGCAATCTAATTCACCCCTCCACTTT. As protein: CASRSERGQSNSPLHF.